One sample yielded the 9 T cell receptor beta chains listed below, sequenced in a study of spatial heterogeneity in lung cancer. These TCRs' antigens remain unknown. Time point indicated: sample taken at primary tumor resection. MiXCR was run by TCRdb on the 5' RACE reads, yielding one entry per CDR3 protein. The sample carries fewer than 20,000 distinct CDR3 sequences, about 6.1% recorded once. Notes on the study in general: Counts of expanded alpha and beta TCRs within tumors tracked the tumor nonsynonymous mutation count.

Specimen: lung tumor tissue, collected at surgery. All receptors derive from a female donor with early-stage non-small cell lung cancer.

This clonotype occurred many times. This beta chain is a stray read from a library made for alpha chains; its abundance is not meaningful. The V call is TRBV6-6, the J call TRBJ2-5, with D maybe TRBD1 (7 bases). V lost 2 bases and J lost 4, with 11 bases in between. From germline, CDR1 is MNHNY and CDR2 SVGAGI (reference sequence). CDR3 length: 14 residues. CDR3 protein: CASSYGQGGETQYF. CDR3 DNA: TGTGCCAGCAGTTACGGGCAGGGGGGAGAGACCCAGTACTTC.

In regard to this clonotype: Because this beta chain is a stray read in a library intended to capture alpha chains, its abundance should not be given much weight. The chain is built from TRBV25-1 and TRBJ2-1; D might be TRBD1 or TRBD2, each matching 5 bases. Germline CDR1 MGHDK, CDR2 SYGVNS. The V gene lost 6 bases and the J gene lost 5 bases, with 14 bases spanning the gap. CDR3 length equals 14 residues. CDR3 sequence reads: CASSKMGTDNEQFF. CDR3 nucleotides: TGTGCCAGCAGCAAAATGGGGACCGACAATGAGCAGTTCTTC.

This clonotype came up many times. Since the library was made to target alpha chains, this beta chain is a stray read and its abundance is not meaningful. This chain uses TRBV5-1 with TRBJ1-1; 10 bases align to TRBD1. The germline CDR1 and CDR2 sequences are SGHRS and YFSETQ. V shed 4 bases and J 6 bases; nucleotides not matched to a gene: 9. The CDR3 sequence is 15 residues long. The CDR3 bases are TGCGCCAGCAGCCAGGCCGGGACAGGGGAAGCTGAAGCTTTCTTT. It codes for CASSQAGTGEAEAFF.

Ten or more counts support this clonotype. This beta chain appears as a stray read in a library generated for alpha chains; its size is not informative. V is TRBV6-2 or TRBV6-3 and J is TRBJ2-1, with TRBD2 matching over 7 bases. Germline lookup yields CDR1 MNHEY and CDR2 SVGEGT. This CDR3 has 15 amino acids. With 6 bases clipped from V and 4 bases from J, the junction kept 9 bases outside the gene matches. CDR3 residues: CASRRSGVFYNEQFF. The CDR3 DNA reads TGTGCCAGCAGGCGGAGCGGGGTTTTTTACAATGAGCAGTTCTTC.

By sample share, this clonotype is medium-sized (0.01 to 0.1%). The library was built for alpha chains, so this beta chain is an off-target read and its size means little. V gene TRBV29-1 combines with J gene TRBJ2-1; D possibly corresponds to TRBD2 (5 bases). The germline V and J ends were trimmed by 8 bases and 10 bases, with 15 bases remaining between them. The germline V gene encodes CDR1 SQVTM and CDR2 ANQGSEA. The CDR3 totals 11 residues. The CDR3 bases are TGCAGCTTAAGAGGGCACCAGGAGCAGTTCTTC. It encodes CSLRGHQEQFF.

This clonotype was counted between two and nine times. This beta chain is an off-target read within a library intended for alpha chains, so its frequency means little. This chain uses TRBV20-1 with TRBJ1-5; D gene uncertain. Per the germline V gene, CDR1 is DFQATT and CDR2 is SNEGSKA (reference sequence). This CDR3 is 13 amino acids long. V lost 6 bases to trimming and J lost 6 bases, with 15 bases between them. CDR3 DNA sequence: TGCAGTGCCCGACTCGGAGAGGGTCAGCCCCAGCATTTT. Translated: CSARLGEGQPQHF.

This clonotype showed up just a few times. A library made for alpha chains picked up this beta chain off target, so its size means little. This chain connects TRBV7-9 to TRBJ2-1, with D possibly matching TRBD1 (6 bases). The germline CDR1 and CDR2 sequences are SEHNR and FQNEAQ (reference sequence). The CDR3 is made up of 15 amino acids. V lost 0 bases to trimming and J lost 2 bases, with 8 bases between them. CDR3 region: CASSLARTAYNEQFF. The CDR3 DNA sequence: TGTGCCAGCAGCTTAGCTAGGACAGCCTACAATGAGCAGTTCTTC.

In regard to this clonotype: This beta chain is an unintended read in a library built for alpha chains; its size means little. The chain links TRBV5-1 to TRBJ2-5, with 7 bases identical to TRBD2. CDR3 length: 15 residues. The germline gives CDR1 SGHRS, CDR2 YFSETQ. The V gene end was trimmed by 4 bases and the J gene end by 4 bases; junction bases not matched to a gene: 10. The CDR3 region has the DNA TGCGCCAGCAGCGGGGAGGGGTACAGAGGAGAGACCCAGTACTTC. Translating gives CASSGEGYRGETQYF.

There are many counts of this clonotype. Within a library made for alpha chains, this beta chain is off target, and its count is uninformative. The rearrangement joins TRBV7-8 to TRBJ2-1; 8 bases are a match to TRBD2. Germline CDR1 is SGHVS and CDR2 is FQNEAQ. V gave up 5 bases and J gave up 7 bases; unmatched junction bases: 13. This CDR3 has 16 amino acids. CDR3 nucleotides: TGTGCCAGCAGCCCGGCGCGGGGGGTCTTGCGTAATGAGCAGTTCTTC. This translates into CASSPARGVLRNEQFF.